Following are 20 T cell receptor beta chains from one sample sequenced in a study of identifying expanded T cells in peripheral blood. Assay used: immunoSEQ multiplex PCR; TCRdb lists only in-frame clones, some missing. The sample consists of some 72,000 clones, 85% to 90% of them appearing once. The source material was blood. The receptors come from a person between 18 and 75 years old in good health.

J is TRBJ1-1 and V is TRBV29-1, with TRBD1 identical over 9 bases. CDR3 length: 13 residues. J was trimmed by 6 bases and V by 6 bases; bases with no gene match: 8. CDR1 and CDR2 from the germline V gene are SQVTM and ANQGSEA. CDR3 DNA: TGCAGCGTGCCGGGACAGGGAGGATCTGAAGCTTTCTTT. This sequence encodes CSVPGQGGSEAFF.

This chain joins TRBV6-1 and TRBJ1-5; D unresolved. This CDR3 comprises 13 residues. Trimming pared 7 bases from V and 7 bases from J, leaving 14 bases between. Germline lookup yields CDR1 MNHNS and CDR2 SASEGT. The DNA for the CDR3 is TGTGCCAGCAATGGAGGTCTAGGACAGCCCCAGCATTTT. This sequence encodes CASNGGLGQPQHF.

The chain links TRBV19 to TRBJ2-3; D call uncertain. Germline V CDR1 and CDR2: LNHDA, SQIVND (reference sequence). V was trimmed by 3 bases and J by 5 bases, leaving 6 bases between them. There are 12 residues in the CDR3. In DNA, the CDR3 is TGTGCCAGTAGTATTAGAGGAGATACGCAGTATTTT. This codes for CASSIRGDTQYF.

This chain connects TRBV4-2 to TRBJ1-3; the D is unclear. The CDR3 consists of 16 residues. With 0 bases removed from V and 0 bases from J, the gap between germline ends came to 9 bases. CDR1 and CDR2 from the germline V gene are LGHNA and YNFKEQ. The CDR3 protein is CASSQDGVPSGNTIYF. The CDR3 region has the DNA TGTGCCAGCAGCCAAGATGGGGTACCCTCTGGAAACACCATATATTTT.

The rearrangement links TRBV7-9 to TRBJ2-7, with 12 bases fitting TRBD1. Germline V gives CDR1 SEHNR, CDR2 FQNEAQ (reference sequence). This CDR3 is built from 17 residues. Losses at the gene ends were 4 bases for V and 8 bases for J; bases not matched to a gene: 15. Here the CDR3 DNA reads TGTGCCAGCAGCTCGGATAGGGACGGGGACAGGGGGCCCAAGCAGTACTTC. It codes for CASSSDRDGDRGPKQYF.

This chain connects TRBV28 to TRBJ2-1; D is uncertain. CDR1 MDHEN and CDR2 SYDVKM come from the germline V gene. The CDR3 contains 14 residues. The ends were cut back, 3 bases at V and 2 bases at J, with 8 bases in the middle. The CDR3 is CASSFEFAYNEQFF. CDR3 in DNA: TGTGCCAGCAGTTTCGAGTTTGCCTACAATGAGCAGTTCTTC.

The chain combines TRBV5-1 with TRBJ2-5; 14 bases align to TRBD2. The CDR3 covers 16 residues. Trimming removed 4 bases from V and 4 bases from J; junction bases left unmatched: 6. Germline-derived CDR1 and CDR2 are SGHRS and YFSETQ. The CDR3 region is CASSHGTSGSGETQYF. The CDR3 DNA follows: TGCGCCAGCAGCCATGGGACTAGCGGGAGTGGAGAGACCCAGTACTTC.

CDR3 bases: TGTGCCAGTAGTGCTTTTGGGGGAACAACCGGGGAGCTGTTTTTT. It codes for CASSAFGGTTGELFF. The V gene is TRBV19, the J gene TRBJ2-2; D tentatively reads TRBD1 or TRBD2 (5 bases each). The CDR3 loop spans 15 amino acids. V was trimmed by 5 bases and J by 5 bases, leaving 15 bases between them. Per germline, CDR1 LNHDA and CDR2 SQIVND (reference sequence).

This clone appeared once. The chain has TRBV7-6 and TRBJ2-7; D gene unclear. The CDR3 consists of 12 residues. Per germline, CDR1 SGHVS and CDR2 FNYEAQ. The V gene lost 1 base and the J gene lost 6 bases, with 7 bases spanning the gap. In DNA form, the CDR3 reads TGTGCCAGCAGCTTAGAATATGGCGAGCAGTACTTC. Protein product: CASSLEYGEQYF.

The chain couples TRBV10-3 to TRBJ1-1, with TRBD1 matching over 8 bases. The trim removed 9 bases at V and 11 bases at J, leaving 14 bases unmatched. CDR1 is ENHRY, CDR2 SYGVKD, per germline. CDR3 length: 13 amino acids. The CDR3 sequence: CAIKQGGLNWAFF. The CDR3, as DNA: TGTGCCATAAAACAGGGGGGCCTAAATTGGGCTTTCTTT.

The chain joins TRBV5-4 to TRBJ2-6, with D possibly matching TRBD1 (5 bases). V shed 0 bases and J shed 5 bases, with 9 bases lying between them. There are 15 residues in the CDR3. CDR1 and CDR2 from the germline V gene are SGHNT and YYREEE (reference sequence). CDR3 in amino acids: CASSLDQGRANVLTF. The CDR3 DNA sequence: TGTGCCAGCAGCTTGGATCAGGGAAGGGCCAACGTCCTGACTTTC.

The chain uses TRBV6-5 and TRBJ1-2; 8 bases line up with TRBD1. In germline, CDR1 is MNHEY, CDR2 SVGAGI. The CDR3 is made up of 15 amino acids. J gave up 6 bases and V 2 bases, and 8 bases lay outside the gene matches. CDR3 bases: TGTGCCAGCAGTTACGGACAGGGCGGAACTAATGGCTACACCTTC. Its protein is CASSYGQGGTNGYTF.

This clone appeared a few times. J is TRBJ2-7 and V is TRBV7-2; 8 bases line up with TRBD1. CDR1 SGHTA and CDR2 FQGNSA come from the germline V gene. V trimming: 1 base; J trimming: 5 bases; junction bases outside the gene matches: 10. CDR3 length: 16 amino acids. CDR3 coding DNA: TGTGCCAGCAGCTTAGGACCCGGGACAGGTAACCACGAGCAGTACTTC. It yields the protein CASSLGPGTGNHEQYF.

The chain combines TRBV7-8 with TRBJ1-1, with D unresolved. This CDR3 has 12 amino acids. Germline V lookup: CDR1 SGHVS, CDR2 FQNEAQ. The V end was cut by 3 bases, the J end by 1 base, with 3 bases between. The CDR3 nucleotides are TGTGCCAGCAGCTTGTCGAACACTGAAGCTTTCTTT. Protein: CASSLSNTEAFF. The whole variable domain, filled in from reference TRBV7-8 and TRBJ1-1, reads GAGVSQSPRYKVAKRGQDVALRCDPISGHVSLFWYQQALGQGPEFLTYFQNEAQLDKSGLPSDRFFAERPEGSVSTLKIQRTQQEDSAVYLCASSLSNTEAFFGQGTRLTVV.

The rearrangement links TRBV5-8 to TRBJ1-5, with D unclear. The CDR3 is 13 residues long. Germline loops: CDR1 SGHTS, CDR2 YDEGEE. V lost 2 bases and J lost 6, with 9 bases in between. The CDR3 sequence is CASSFAYRQPQHF. The CDR3 nucleotides read TGTGCCAGCAGCTTTGCCTACCGTCAGCCCCAGCATTTT.

This clone was observed a handful of times. The CDR3 DNA follows: TGTGCCAGTAGTACCCTTGGGATGACGAACAATCAGCCCCAGCATTTT. Its protein product is CASSTLGMTNNQPQHF. The V and J genes are TRBV19 and TRBJ1-5; D is uncertain. V dropped 4 bases and J dropped 3 bases, with 16 bases sitting between them. The germline V gene encodes CDR1 LNHDA and CDR2 SQIVND (reference sequence). This CDR3 has 16 residues.

The gene calls are TRBV15 and TRBJ2-2; 7 nucleotides align to TRBD2. The CDR3 consists of 15 residues. V dropped 1 base and J dropped 2; count of bases not matched to a gene: 1. In germline, CDR1 is LNHNV, CDR2 YYDKDF (reference sequence). CDR3 sequence: CATSRGLANTGELFF. CDR3 bases: TGTGCCACCAGCAGAGGACTAGCTAACACCGGGGAGCTGTTTTTT.

Comments on this clone: At one boundary the junction diverges from the germline segment, which might be a read error. This CDR3 is also generated by other DNA sequences in the sample. The chain recombines TRBV2 with TRBJ2-5, with D possibly TRBD1 on 6 matching bases. The CDR3 extends over 14 amino acids. The V gene's germline CDR1 is SNHLY and CDR2 FYNNEI. The CDR3 DNA sequence: TGCGCCAGCAGCGGTGGAACAGGGATAGAGACCCAGTACTTC. It is translated as CASSGGTGIETQYF.

The chain employs TRBV11-2 and TRBJ2-5; TRBD1 matches at 8 bases. The J segment lost 4 bases and the V segment lost 1 base, leaving 5 bases of the junction unmatched. CDR1 and CDR2 (germline): SGHAT, FQNNGV. The CDR3 is made up of 15 amino acids. The CDR3 region is CASSLGQGSGETQYF. The DNA for the CDR3 is TGTGCCAGCAGCTTAGGACAGGGGTCTGGAGAGACCCAGTACTTC.

The chain has TRBV30 and TRBJ1-2, with 7 bases that match TRBD1. Germline V CDR1 and CDR2: GTSNPN, SVGIG (reference sequence). This CDR3 has 11 residues. After removal of 3 bases from V and 7 bases from J, the junction contained 2 bases not matched to a gene. CDR3 nucleotide sequence: TGTGCCTGGAGACGGACAGGTGGCTACACCTTC. Translated: CAWRRTGGYTF.